This T cell receptor beta chain was captured by sequencing in a study of shared T cell receptors in the human thymus (dated by TCRdb to 2020 to 2023). Regarding the complete study: The study examined how self-reactive, shared T-cell receptor alpha chains are generated in the human thymus.

Library creation used the immunoSEQ multiplex PCR assay. TCRdb took this table from immuneACCESS and kept in-frame rearrangements with V and J called. Such tables lack part of the clones; where checked against another copy, unresolved V genes explain under half of the gap, and the rest is unexplained. Here the sample has about 660,000 clones; about 89% occur a single time. The top ten clonotypes cover roughly 0.0086% of the sample. Concerning this clone: Its antigen is not yet known. No per-base quality is available; no much larger clone lies one base away.

The germline V gene (reference sequence) gives CDR1 as SEHNR and CDR2 as FQNEAQ. Including cysteine and phenylalanine, the CDR3 has 16 amino acids. Only CDR3 DNA is held: 48 bases, read in frame from base 1. Trimming takes 2 bases from V and 0 bases from J, and the germline ends sit 14 bases apart. This sample was shared with a second study, whose subject was human thymus T cells. The second study, in turn, reports: Immunologically healthy infants undergoing open corrective cardiac surgery for congenital heart defects in Finland were used as donors. The thymus tissue came from surgical resects taken out during corrective cardiac surgery. Both the thymic and the peripheral blood repertoires appeared to show biased V and J gene segment usage. The related research reported highly overlapping thymic TCR repertoires among unrelated individuals. The study described the TCR alpha and beta repertoires in under 10 infant thymus samples and a few matching peripheral blood samples. Donor ages ranging from 7 to 244 days were recorded, and 5 to 7 male and two female infants were included in the cohort. Thymocytes were freed from the tissue by mechanical means and kept at -70 degrees C as pellets of roughly 8.5-30 million cells. Genomic DNA was extracted from frozen cell pellets with a QIAsymphony instrument. TCRB and TCRAD loci were amplified from a standardized quantity of quality-controlled genomic DNA using the immunoSEQ multiplex PCR assay. Amplicons spanned the V(D)J region at a length sufficient to cover the CDR3 and identify V and J genes. Amplicon sequencing was performed on an Illumina platform through the commercial immunoSEQ service. Corrections for primer bias and sequencing errors followed previously described methods, while TCRAD and TCRB definitions were based on the IMGT database. The repertoires were analysed using immunoSEQ Analyzer 3.0 and VDJTools for basic statistics, V/J segment usage, diversity estimates, rarefaction and pairwise overlap. To estimate diversity, the Chao1, ChaoE, Efron-Thisted, Shannon and inverse Simpson indices were applied, and diversity was also estimated on datasets down-sampled to the smallest sample. For repertoire overlap, CDR3 nucleotide sequence, V gene and J gene had to match strictly, and clustering was done by Jaccard-based multidimensional scaling. Thymus samples yielded on average around 810,000 unique TCRB clonotypes, compared with 80,000 to 85,000 from blood samples.

The sequence was collected from a boy under three years old with a congenital heart defect. Donor details come from another sample of the same person, matched by shared clones. The V and J segments used are TRBV7-9 and TRBJ2-7, with a tentative D gene TRBD2 over 5 matching bases. Input material: thymocytes. CDR3 protein: CASSLSAGTYSYEQYF. The bases read TGTGCCAGCAGCTTATCTGCGGGTACGTACTCCTACGAGCAGTACTTC. Reference TRBV7-9 and TRBJ2-7 genes cover what lies past the CDR3, so the full variable domain is DTGVSQNPRHKITKRGQNVTFRCDPISEHNRLYWYRQTLGQGPEFLTYFQNEAQLEKSRLLSDRFSAERPKGSFSTLEIQRTEQGDSAMYLCASSLSAGTYSYEQYFGPGTRLTVT.